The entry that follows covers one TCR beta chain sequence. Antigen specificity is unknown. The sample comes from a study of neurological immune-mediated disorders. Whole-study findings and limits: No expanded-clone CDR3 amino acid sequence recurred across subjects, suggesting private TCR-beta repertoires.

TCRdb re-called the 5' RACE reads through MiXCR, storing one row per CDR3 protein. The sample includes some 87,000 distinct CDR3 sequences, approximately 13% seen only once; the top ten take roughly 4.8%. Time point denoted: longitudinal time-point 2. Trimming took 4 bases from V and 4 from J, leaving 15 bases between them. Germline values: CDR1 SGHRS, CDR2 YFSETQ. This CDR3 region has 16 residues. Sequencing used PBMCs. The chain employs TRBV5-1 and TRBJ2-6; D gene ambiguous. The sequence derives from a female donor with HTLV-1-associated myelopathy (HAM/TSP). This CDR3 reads CASSPAGPRGANVLTF. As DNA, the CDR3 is TGCGCCAGCAGCCCCGCAGGACCCCGGGGGGCCAACGTCCTGACTTTC.